These 11 T cell receptor beta chains were all obtained from the same sample, sequenced in a study of graft-versus-host responses after intestinal transplantation. Repertoires were generated with immunoSEQ multiplex PCR, while TCRdb's copy carries only in-frame clones and drops some. This table holds over 120,000 clones, about nine tenths found once. Which antigens these TCRs recognize remains unknown. Sample: unstimulated CD4+ T cells sorted from spleen or lymph node cells, taken before intestinal transplant. These receptors came from a human donor who received an intestinal transplant.

This clone was observed a handful of times. The V call is TRBV6-5, the J call TRBJ1-5; D is unclear. CDR3 length: 12 amino acids. The germline gives CDR1 MNHEY, CDR2 SVGAGI. With 2 bases removed from V and 5 bases from J, the gap between germline ends came to 4 bases. The CDR3 nucleotides read TGTGCCAGCAGTTACAGAGATCAGCCCCAGCATTTT. It is translated as CASSYRDQPQHF.

The chain is built from TRBV2 and TRBJ2-7; TRBD1 or TRBD2 may be the D gene (5 bases each). The better agreement between TRBJ2-1 and the DNA end casts doubt on the J call. The germline gives CDR1 SNHLY, CDR2 FYNNEI. This CDR3 has 13 amino acids. This chain's CDR3 is CASSRDLFNEQFF. The CDR3 DNA reads TGTGCCAGCAGCCGGGACCTTTTCAATGAGCAGTTCTTC.

Here the CDR3 reads CASSYGGTIYF. Here the CDR3 DNA reads TGTGCCAGCAGTTACGGGGGCACCATATATTTT. The chain is built from TRBV6-1 and TRBJ1-3, with a possible D match to TRBD1 (5 bases). The CDR3 covers 11 residues. CDR1 is MNHNS and CDR2 is SASEGT in the germline V gene. Trimming removed 5 bases from V and 9 bases from J, with 8 bases in between.

V and J are TRBV19 and TRBJ1-4; TRBD1 agrees at 10 bases. The CDR3 is 15 residues long. CDR1 LNHDA and CDR2 SQIVND come from the germline V gene (reference sequence). Losses at the gene ends were 9 bases for V and 3 bases for J; bases not matched to a gene: 7. The CDR3 DNA reads as TGTGCCAGCGGACAGGGGGTAGTAGCTAATGAAAAACTGTTTTTT. It codes for CASGQGVVANEKLFF.

This chain joins TRBV4-1 and TRBJ1-1; D is possibly TRBD1 (6 bases). V lost 1 base to trimming and J lost 11 bases, with 17 bases between them. CDR1 MGHRA and CDR2 YSYEKL come from the germline V gene. CDR3 length: 14 residues. CDR3 amino acids: CASSQARTVGRAFF. CDR3 nucleotides: TGCGCCAGCAGCCAAGCCAGGACAGTCGGGAGGGCTTTCTTT.

In this sample, this clone turned up a few times. The chain recombines TRBV10-2 with TRBJ1-3; D call uncertain. Germline-derived CDR1 and CDR2 are WSHSY and SAAADI. Trimming took off 2 bases at V and 5 bases at J, with 10 bases between the two ends. This CDR3 has 14 amino acids. CDR3 residues: CASSEVVGRNTIYF. The CDR3 coding sequence is TGCGCCAGCAGTGAGGTCGTGGGGAGAAACACCATATATTTT.

The V call is TRBV5-1, the J call TRBJ1-5; the D gene is possibly TRBD1 (5 bases). The germline V gene has CDR1 SGHRS and CDR2 YFSETQ. Trimming shortened V by 4 bases and J by 2 bases, and 13 bases separated the two germline ends. The CDR3 runs to 15 residues. The CDR3 sequence is CASSNGTGGNQPQHF. The CDR3 DNA sequence: TGCGCCAGCAGCAATGGGACTGGGGGCAATCAGCCCCAGCATTTT.

V is TRBV7-8 and J is TRBJ2-4; the match to TRBD1 covers 9 bases. The CDR3 contains 15 residues. CDR1 and CDR2 from the germline V gene are SGHVS and FQNEAQ. The junction had 11 bases not matched to a gene; V was cut back by 4 bases and J by 10 bases. The CDR3 sequence: CASSSTGGAGRIQYF. Written as DNA, the CDR3 is TGTGCCAGCAGCTCCACAGGGGGCGCAGGTAGAATTCAGTACTTC. Combining the CDR3 with reference TRBV7-8 and TRBJ2-4 gives the whole variable domain GAGVSQSPRYKVAKRGQDVALRCDPISGHVSLFWYQQALGQGPEFLTYFQNEAQLDKSGLPSDRFFAERPEGSVSTLKIQRTQQEDSAVYLCASSSTGGAGRIQYFGAGTRLSVL.

This chain connects TRBV7-6 to TRBJ1-5; 7 positions agree with TRBD1. After removal of 5 bases from V and 9 bases from J, the junction contained 7 bases not matched to a gene. Per germline, CDR1 SGHVS and CDR2 FNYEAQ. The CDR3 spans 13 residues. CDR3 amino acids: CASSTQQGSPQHF. For the CDR3, the DNA is TGTGCCAGCAGCACTCAACAGGGGTCGCCCCAGCATTTT.

This clone has only one observation. J is TRBJ1-1 and V is TRBV5-4; TRBD1 matches at 7 bases. The CDR3 loop spans 13 amino acids. The germline gives CDR1 SGHNT, CDR2 YYREEE (reference sequence). The junction had 7 bases not matched to a gene; V was cut back by 2 bases and J by 9 bases. CDR3 residues: CASSFPDRVQAFF. In DNA, the CDR3 is TGTGCCAGCAGCTTCCCAGACAGGGTTCAAGCTTTCTTT. The full variable domain, completed using reference TRBV5-4 and TRBJ1-1, is ETGVTQSPTHLIKTRGQQVTLRCSSQSGHNTVSWYQQALGQGPQFIFQYYREEENGRGNFPPRFSGLQFPNYSSELNVNALELDDSALYLCASSFPDRVQAFFGQGTRLTVV.

This chain links TRBV28 with TRBJ2-7; D perhaps matches TRBD1 (6 bases). This CDR3 region has 14 residues. Germline V gene data show CDR1 as MDHEN and CDR2 as SYDVKM. V lost 8 bases to trimming and J lost 6 bases, with 20 bases between them. This CDR3 reads CASRGGGAHREQYF. The CDR3 nucleotides read TGTGCCAGCCGAGGTGGGGGCGCGCACCGCGAGCAGTACTTC.